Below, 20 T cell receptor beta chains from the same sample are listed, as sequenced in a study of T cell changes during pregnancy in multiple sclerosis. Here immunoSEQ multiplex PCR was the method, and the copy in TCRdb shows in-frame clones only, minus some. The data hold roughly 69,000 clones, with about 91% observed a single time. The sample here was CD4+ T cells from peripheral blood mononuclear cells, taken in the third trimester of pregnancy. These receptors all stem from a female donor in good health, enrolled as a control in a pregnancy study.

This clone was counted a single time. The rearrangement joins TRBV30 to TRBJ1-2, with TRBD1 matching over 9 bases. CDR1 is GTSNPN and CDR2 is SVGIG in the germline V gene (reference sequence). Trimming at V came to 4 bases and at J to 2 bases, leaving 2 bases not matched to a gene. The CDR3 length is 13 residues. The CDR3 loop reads CAWKTGGNYGYTF. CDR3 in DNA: TGTGCCTGGAAGACAGGGGGGAACTATGGCTACACCTTC.

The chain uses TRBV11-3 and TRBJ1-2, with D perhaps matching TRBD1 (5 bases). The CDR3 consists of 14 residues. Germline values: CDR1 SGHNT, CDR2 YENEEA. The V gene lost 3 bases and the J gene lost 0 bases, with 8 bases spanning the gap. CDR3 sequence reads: CASSFRATNYGYTF. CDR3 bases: TGTGCCAGCAGCTTCAGGGCTACTAACTATGGCTACACCTTC. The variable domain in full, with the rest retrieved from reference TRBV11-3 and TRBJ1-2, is EAGVVQSPRYKIIEKKQPVAFWCNPISGHNTLYWYLQNLGQGPELLIRYENEEAVDDSQLPKDRFSAERLKGVDSTLKIQPAELGDSAVYLCASSFRATNYGYTFGSGTRLTVV.

CDR3 coding DNA: TGTGCCAGCAGTGAAGAACAGGGCGCCTATGGCTACACCTTC. Translation: CASSEEQGAYGYTF. The chain carries TRBV6-1 and TRBJ1-2, with D possibly TRBD1 on 6 matching bases. The CDR3 is made up of 14 amino acids. Germline loops: CDR1 MNHNS, CDR2 SASEGT. V shed 1 base and J shed 4 bases, with 10 bases lying between them.

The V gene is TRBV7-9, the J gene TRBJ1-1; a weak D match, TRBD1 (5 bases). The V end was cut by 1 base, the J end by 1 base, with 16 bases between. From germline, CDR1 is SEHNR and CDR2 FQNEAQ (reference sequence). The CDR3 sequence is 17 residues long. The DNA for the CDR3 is TGTGCCAGCAGCTTAGTTGGGTCGCCAGGGCCGAACACTGAAGCTTTCTTT. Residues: CASSLVGSPGPNTEAFF.

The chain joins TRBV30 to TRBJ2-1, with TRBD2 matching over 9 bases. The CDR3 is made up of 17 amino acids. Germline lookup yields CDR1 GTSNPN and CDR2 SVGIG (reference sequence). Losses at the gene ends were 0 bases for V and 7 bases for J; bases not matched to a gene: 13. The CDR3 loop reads CAWSVRLGSGGGNEQFF. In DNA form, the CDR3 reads TGTGCCTGGAGTGTACGGCTTGGTAGCGGGGGAGGTAATGAGCAGTTCTTC. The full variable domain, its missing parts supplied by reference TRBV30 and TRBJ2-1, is SQTIHQWPATLVQPVGSPLSLECTVEGTSNPNLYWYRQAAGRGLQLLFYSVGIGQISSEVPQNLSASRPQDRQFILSSKKLLLSDSGFYLCAWSVRLGSGGGNEQFFGPGTRLTVL.

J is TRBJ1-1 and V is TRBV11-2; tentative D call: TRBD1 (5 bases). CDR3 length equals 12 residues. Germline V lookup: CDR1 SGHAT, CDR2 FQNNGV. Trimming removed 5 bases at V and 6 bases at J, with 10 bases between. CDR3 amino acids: CASSHDSAEAFF. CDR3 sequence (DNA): TGTGCCAGCAGCCATGACAGTGCTGAAGCTTTCTTT.

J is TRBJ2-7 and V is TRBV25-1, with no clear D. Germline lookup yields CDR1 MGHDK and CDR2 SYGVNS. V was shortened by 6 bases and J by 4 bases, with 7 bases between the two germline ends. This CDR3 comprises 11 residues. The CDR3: CASSRQYEQYF. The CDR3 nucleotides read TGTGCCAGCAGCCGACAATACGAGCAGTACTTC.

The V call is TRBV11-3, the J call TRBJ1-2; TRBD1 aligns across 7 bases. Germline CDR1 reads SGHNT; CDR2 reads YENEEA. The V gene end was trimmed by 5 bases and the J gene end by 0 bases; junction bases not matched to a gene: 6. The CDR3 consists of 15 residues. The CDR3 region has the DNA TGTGCCAGCAGCAGGGGGACAGCGGCTAACTATGGCTACACCTTC. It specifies CASSRGTAANYGYTF.

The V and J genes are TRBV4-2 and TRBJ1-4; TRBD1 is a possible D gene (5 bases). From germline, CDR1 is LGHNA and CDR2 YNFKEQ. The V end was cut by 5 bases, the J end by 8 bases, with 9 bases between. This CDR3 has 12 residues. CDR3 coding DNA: TGTGCCAGCAGCGCCGGGGGAGAAAAACTGTTTTTT. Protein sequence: CASSAGGEKLFF.

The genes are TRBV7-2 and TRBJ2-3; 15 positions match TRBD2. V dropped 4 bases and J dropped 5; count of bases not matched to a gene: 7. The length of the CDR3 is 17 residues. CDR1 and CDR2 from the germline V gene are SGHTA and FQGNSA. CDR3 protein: CASSSGLAGGLIDTQYF. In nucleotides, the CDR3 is TGTGCCAGCAGCTCCGGACTAGCGGGGGGGCTTATAGATACGCAGTATTTT.

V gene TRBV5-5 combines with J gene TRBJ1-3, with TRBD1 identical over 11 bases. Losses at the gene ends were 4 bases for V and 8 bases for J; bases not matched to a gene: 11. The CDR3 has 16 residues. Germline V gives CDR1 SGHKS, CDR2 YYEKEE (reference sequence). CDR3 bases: TGTGCCAGCAGCCGGGGAACCGGGACAGGGGGGCACACCATATATTTT. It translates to CASSRGTGTGGHTIYF.

CDR3: CASSEVGTVEAFF. The CDR3 coding sequence is TGTGCCAGCAGTGAAGTAGGGACAGTTGAAGCTTTCTTT. J is TRBJ1-1 and V is TRBV6-1; 7 bases fit TRBD1. Losses at the gene ends were 1 base for V and 7 bases for J; bases not matched to a gene: 3. Germline V CDR1 and CDR2: MNHNS, SASEGT. The CDR3 sequence is 13 residues long.

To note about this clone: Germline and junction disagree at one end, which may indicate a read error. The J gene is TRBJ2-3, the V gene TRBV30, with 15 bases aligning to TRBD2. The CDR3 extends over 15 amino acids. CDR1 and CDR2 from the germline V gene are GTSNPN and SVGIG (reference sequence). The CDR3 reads CAWDGLAGGTGTQYF. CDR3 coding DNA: TGTGCCTGGGACGGACTAGCGGGGGGGACAGGTACGCAGTATTTT.

The CDR3 DNA is TGTGCCAGCAGCTCACCGGAACAGAAAGAGACCCAGTACTTC. Protein sequence: CASSSPEQKETQYF. The V and J genes are TRBV21-1 and TRBJ2-5; TRBD1 is the table's D call, not checked against the DNA. TRBV21-1 is reported as a pseudogene. CDR3 size: 14 residues.

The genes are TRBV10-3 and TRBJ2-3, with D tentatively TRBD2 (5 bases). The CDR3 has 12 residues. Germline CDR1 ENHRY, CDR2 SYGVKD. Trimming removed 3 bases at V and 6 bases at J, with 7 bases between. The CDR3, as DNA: TGTGCCATCAGTGACAGAGGGGATACGCAGTATTTT. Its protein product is CAISDRGDTQYF.

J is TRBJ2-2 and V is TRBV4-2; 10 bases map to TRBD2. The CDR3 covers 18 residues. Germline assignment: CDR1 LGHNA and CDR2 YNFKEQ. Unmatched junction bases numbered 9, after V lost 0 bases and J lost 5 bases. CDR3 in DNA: TGTGCCAGCAGCCAAGATTCCCTAGCGGGGGTTTTTACCGGGGAGCTGTTTTTT. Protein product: CASSQDSLAGVFTGELFF.

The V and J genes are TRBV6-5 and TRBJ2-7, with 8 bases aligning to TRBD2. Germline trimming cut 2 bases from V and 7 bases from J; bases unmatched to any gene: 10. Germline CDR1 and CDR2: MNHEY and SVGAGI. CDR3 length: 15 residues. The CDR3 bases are TGTGCCAGCAGTTACACCGAAGGCGGGGGGCGGGAGCAGTACTTC. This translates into CASSYTEGGGREQYF.

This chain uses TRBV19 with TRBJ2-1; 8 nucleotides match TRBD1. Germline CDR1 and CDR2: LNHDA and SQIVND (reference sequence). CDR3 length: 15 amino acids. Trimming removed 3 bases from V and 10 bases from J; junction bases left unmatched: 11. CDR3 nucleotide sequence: TGTGCCAGTAGTATTGCAGACAGGGGTCCCCCCGAGCAGTTCTTC. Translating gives CASSIADRGPPEQFF.

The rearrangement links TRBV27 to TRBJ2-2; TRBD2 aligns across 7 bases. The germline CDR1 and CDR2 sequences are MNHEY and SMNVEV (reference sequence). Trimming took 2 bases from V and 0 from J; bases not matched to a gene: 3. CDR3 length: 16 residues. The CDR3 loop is CASSLIAGANTGELFF. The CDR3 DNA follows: TGTGCCAGCAGTTTAATCGCGGGGGCGAACACCGGGGAGCTGTTTTTT.

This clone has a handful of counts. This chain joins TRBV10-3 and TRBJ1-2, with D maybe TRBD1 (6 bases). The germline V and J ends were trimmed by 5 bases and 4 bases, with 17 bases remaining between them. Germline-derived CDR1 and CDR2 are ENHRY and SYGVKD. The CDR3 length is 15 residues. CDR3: CAISRSDSSVYGYTF. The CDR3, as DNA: TGTGCCATCAGTAGATCGGACAGTAGTGTCTATGGCTACACCTTC.